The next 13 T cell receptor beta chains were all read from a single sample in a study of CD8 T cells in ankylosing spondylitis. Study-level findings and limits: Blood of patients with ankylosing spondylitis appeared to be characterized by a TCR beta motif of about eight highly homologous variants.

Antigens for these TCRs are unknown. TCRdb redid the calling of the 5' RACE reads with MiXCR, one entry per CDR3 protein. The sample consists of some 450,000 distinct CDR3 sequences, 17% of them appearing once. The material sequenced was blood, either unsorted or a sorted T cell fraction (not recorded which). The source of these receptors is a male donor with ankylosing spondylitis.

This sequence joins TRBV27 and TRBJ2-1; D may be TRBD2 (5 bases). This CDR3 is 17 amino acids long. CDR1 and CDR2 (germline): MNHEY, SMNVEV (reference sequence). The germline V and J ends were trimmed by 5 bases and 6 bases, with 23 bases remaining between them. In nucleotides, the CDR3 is TGTGCCAGCAGTCCATTGGCAGGACTCGCTTTGGGCAATGAGCAGTTCTTC. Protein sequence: CASSPLAGLALGNEQFF.

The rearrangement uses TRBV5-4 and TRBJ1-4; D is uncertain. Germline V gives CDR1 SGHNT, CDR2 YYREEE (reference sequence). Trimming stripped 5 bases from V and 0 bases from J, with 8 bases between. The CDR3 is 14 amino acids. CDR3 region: CASSRKTTNEKLFF. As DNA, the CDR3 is TGTGCCAGCAGTAGGAAAACAACTAATGAAAAACTGTTTTTT.

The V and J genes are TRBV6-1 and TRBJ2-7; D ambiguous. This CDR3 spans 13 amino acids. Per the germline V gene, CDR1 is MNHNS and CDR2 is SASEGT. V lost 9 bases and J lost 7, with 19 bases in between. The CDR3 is CASRSDLPEEQYF. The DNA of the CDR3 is TGTGCCAGTCGGTCGGACCTTCCTGAGGAGCAGTACTTC.

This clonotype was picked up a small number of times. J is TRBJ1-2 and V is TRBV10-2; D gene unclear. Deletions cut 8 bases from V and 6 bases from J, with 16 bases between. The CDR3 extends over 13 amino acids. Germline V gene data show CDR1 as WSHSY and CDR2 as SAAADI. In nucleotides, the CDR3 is TGCGCCAGCTCCGACGACCATGACGATGGCTACACCTTC. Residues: CASSDDHDDGYTF.

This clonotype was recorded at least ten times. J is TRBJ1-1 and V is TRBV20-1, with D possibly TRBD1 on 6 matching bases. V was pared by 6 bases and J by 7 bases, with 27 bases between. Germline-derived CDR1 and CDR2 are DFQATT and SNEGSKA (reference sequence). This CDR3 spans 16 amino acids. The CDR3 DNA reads TGCAGTGCGTATGGGGGAGCGGGCCAGGGGTGGGATGAAGCTTTCTTT. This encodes CSAYGGAGQGWDEAFF.

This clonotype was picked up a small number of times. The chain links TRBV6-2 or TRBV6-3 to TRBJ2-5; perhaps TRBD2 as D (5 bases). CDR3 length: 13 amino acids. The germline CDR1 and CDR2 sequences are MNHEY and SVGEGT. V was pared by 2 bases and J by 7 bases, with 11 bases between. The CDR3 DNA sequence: TGTGCCAGCAGTTACGGGGTTGGAGGGACCCAGTACTTC. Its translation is CASSYGVGGTQYF.

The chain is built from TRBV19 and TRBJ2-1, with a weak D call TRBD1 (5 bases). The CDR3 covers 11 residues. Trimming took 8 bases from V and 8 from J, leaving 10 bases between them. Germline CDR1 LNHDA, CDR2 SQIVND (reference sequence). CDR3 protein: CASGQAYEQFF. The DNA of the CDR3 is TGTGCCAGTGGACAAGCTTATGAGCAGTTCTTC.

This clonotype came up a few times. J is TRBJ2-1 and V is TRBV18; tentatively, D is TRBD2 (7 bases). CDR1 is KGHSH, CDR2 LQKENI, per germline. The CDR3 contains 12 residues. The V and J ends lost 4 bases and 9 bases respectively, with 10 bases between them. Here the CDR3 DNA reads TGTGCCAGCTCACAGGGGGGGGCTGAGCAGTTCTTC. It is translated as CASSQGGAEQFF.

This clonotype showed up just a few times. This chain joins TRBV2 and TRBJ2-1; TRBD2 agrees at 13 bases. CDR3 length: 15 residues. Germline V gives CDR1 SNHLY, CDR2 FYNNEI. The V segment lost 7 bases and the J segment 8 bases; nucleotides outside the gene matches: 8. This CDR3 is CASMMTSGRFDEQFF. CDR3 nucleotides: TGTGCCAGCATGATGACTAGCGGGAGGTTCGATGAGCAGTTCTTC.

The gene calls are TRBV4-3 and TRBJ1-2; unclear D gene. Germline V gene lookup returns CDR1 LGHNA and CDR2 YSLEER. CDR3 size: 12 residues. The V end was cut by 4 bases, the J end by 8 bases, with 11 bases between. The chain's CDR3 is CASSPSVGGYTF. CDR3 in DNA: TGCGCCAGCAGCCCCTCCGTAGGGGGCTACACCTTC.

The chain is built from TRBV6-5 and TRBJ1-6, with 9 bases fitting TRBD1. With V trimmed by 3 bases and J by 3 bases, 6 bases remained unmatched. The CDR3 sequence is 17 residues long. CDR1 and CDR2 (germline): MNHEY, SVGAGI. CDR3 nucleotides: TGTGCCAGCAGTTATTCCGCGACAGGGGGCTATAATTCACCCCTCCACTTT. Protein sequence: CASSYSATGGYNSPLHF.

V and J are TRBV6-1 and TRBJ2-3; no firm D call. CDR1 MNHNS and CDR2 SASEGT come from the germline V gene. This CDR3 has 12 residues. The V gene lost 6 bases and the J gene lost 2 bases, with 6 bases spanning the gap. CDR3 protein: CASRLHTDTQYF. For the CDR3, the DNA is TGTGCCAGCAGGCTGCACACAGATACGCAGTATTTT.

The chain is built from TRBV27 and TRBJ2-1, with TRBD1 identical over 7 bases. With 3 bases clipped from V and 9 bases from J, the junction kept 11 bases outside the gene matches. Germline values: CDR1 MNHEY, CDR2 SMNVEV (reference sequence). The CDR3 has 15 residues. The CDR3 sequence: CASSLFTGVLSEQFF. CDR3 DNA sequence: TGTGCCAGCAGTTTGTTTACAGGGGTTTTGAGTGAGCAGTTCTTC.